This T cell receptor beta chain was profiled in a study of vaccination effects on CD4 cells after COVID-19. Notes on this clone: As yet, its antigen is unknown.

Study-wide results and limits: Vaccine-induced clones in healthy vaccinees cross-reacted with common cold coronaviruses in only 1 of 255 cases.

TCRdb's copy holds only in-frame clones and misses some; the assay was immunoSEQ multiplex PCR. The sample has 40,000 to 45,000 clones; roughly 70% are singletons. Deletions cut 4 bases from V and 3 bases from J, with 9 bases between. There are 13 residues in the CDR3. Germline V gene lookup returns CDR1 LNHDA and CDR2 SQIVND (reference sequence). The ViraFEST assay expanded antigen-specific CD4+ T cells with viral peptide pools before sequencing. Having been cultured for roughly 10 days, the cells underwent CD4+ T cell isolation. Nucleocapsid antibodies stayed negative before and after vaccination, showing no earlier SARS-CoV-2 infection.

This chain connects TRBV19 to TRBJ1-1, with TRBD1 as a possible D gene (6 bases). The sequences come from CD4+ T cells from PBMCs cultured with HCoV-OC43 spike peptides, collected before COVID-19 vaccination. Subset in this sample: HCoV-OC43 spike overlapping peptide pool stimulation. The clonotype comes from a human donor who received a COVID-19 vaccine. The chain's CDR3 is CASSSKGDTEAFF. For the CDR3, the DNA is TGTGCCAGTAGTAGTAAGGGGGACACTGAAGCTTTCTTT.